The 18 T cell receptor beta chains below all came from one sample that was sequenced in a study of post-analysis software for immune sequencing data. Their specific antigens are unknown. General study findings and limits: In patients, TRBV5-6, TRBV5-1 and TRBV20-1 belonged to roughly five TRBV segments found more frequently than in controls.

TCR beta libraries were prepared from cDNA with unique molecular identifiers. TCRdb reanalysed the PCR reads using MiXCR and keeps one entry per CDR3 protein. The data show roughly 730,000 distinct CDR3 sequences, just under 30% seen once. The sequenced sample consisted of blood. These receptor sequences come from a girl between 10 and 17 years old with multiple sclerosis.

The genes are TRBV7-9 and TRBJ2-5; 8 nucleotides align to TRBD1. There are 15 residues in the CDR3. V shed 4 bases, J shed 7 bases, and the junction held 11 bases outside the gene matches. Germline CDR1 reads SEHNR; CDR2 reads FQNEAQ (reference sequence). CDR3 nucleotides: TGTGCCAGCAGCTCCCCGAGCCGGGACAGGCGGACCCAGTACTTC. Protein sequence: CASSSPSRDRRTQYF.

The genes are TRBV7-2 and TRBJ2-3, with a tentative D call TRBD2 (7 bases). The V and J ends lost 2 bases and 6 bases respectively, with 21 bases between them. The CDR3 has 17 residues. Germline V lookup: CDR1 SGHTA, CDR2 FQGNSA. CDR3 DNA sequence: TGTGCCAGCAGCTTATCGGGCGGGGGCACCGCACGGGATACGCAGTATTTT. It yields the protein CASSLSGGGTARDTQYF.

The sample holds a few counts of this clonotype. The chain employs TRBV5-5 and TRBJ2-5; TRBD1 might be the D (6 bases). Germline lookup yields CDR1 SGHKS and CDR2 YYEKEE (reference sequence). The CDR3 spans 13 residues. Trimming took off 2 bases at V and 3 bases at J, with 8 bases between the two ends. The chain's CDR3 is CASSFQGKETQYF. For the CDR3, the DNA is TGTGCCAGCAGCTTTCAGGGGAAAGAGACCCAGTACTTC.

The CDR3 sequence: CASSTDRASYGYTF. CDR3 coding DNA: TGTGCCAGCAGTACGGACAGGGCTAGCTATGGCTACACCTTC. The chain is built from TRBV6-5 and TRBJ1-2, with 8 nucleotides matching TRBD1. From germline, CDR1 is MNHEY and CDR2 SVGAGI. CDR3 size: 14 residues. J gave up 4 bases and V 5 bases, and 6 bases lay outside the gene matches.

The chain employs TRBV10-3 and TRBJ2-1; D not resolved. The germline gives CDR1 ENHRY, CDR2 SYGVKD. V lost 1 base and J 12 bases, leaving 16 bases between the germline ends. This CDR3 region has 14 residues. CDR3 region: CAISEYQEIHVQFF. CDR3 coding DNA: TGTGCCATCAGTGAGTACCAGGAGATCCATGTGCAGTTCTTC.

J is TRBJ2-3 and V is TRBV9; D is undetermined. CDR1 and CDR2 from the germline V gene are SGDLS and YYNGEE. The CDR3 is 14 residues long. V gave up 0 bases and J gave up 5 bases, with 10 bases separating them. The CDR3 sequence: CASSVATLGDTQYF. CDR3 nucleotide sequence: TGTGCCAGCAGCGTAGCGACCCTCGGAGATACGCAGTATTTT. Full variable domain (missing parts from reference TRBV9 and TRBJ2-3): DSGVTQTPKHLITATGQRVTLRCSPRSGDLSVYWYQQSLDQGLQFLIQYYNGEERAKGNILERFSAQQFPDLHSELNLSSLELGDSALYFCASSVATLGDTQYFGPGTRLTVL.

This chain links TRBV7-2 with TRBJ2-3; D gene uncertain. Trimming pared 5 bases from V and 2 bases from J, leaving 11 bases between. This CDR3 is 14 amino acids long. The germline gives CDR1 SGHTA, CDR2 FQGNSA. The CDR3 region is CASSLQAITDTQYF. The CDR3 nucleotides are TGTGCCAGCAGCCTCCAGGCAATCACAGATACGCAGTATTTT.

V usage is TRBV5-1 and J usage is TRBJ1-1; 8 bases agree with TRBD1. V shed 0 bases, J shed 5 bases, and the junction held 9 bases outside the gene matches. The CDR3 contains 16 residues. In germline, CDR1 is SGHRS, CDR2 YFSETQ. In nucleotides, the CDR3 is TGCGCCAGCAGCTTGGTGACAGGGGTTCGGAGTACTGAAGCTTTCTTT. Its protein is CASSLVTGVRSTEAFF. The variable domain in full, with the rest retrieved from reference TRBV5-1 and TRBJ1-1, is KAGVTQTPRYLIKTRGQQVTLSCSPISGHRSVSWYQQTPGQGLQFLFEYFSETQRNKGNFPGRFSGRQFSNSRSEMNVSTLELGDSALYLCASSLVTGVRSTEAFFGQGTRLTVV.

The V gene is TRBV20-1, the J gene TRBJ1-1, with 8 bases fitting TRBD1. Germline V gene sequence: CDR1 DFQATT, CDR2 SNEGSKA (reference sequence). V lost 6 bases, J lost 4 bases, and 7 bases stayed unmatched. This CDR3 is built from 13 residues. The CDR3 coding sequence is TGCAGTGCAACGGACAGGGTGGCCACTGAAGCTTTCTTT. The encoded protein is CSATDRVATEAFF.

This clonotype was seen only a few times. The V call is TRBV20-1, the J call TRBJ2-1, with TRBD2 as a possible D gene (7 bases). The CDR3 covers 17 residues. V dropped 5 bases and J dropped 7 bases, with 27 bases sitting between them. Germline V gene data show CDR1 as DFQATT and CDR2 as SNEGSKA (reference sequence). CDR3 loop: CSAPGEGGSHGWNEQFF. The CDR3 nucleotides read TGCAGTGCTCCAGGGGAGGGGGGGAGCCATGGGTGGAATGAGCAGTTCTTC.

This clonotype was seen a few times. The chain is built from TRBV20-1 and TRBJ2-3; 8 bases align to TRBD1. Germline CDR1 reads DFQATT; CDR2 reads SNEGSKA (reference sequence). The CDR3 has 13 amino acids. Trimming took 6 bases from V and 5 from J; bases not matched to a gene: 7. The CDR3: CSANYRGVDTQYF. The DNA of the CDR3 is TGCAGTGCCAACTACAGGGGGGTAGATACGCAGTATTTT.

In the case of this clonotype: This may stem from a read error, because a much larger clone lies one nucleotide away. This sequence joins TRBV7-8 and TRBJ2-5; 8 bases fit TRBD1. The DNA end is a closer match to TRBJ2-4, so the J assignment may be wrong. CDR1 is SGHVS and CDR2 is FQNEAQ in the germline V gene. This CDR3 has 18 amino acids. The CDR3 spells CTSSLGHDRGSAKNIQYF. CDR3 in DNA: TGTACCAGCAGCTTAGGTCATGACAGGGGATCGGCCAAAAACATTCAGTACTTC.

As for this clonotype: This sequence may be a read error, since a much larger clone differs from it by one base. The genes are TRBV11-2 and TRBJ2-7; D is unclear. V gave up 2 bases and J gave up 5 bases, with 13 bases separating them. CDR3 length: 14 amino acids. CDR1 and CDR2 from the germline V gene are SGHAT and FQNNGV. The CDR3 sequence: CASSLTGRIHEQYF. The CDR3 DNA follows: TGTGCCAGCAGCTTAACGGGTCGCATCCACGAGCAGTACTTC.

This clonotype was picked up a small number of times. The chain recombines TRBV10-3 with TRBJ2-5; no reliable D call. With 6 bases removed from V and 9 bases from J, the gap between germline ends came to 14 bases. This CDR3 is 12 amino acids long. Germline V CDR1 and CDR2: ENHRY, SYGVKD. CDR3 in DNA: TGTGCCATCAGCGACCAGCCGTTGGCCCAGTACTTC. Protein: CAISDQPLAQYF.

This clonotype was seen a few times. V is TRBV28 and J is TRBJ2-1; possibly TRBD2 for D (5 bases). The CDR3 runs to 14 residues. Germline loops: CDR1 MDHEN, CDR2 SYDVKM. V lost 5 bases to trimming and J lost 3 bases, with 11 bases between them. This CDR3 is CASSPSEGYNEQFF. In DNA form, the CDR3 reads TGTGCCAGCAGTCCCAGTGAGGGCTACAATGAGCAGTTCTTC.

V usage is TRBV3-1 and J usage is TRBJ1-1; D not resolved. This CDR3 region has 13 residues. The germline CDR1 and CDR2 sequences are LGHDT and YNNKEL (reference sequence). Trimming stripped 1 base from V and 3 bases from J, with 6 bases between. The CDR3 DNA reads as TGTGCCAGCAGCCAAGTCAGCCACACTGAAGCTTTCTTT. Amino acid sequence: CASSQVSHTEAFF.

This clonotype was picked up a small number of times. The CDR3 sequence: CASKGDSYEQYF. For the CDR3, the DNA is TGTGCCAGCAAGGGGGACTCCTACGAGCAGTACTTC. The chain couples TRBV2 to TRBJ2-7; TRBD1 is a possible D gene (6 bases). The ends were cut back, 7 bases at V and 0 bases at J, with 7 bases in the middle. The CDR3 extends over 12 amino acids. CDR1 SNHLY and CDR2 FYNNEI come from the germline V gene. The full variable domain, its missing parts supplied by reference TRBV2 and TRBJ2-7, is EPEVTQTPSHQVTQMGQEVILRCVPISNHLYFYWYRQILGQKVEFLVSFYNNEISEKSEIFDDQFSVERPDGSNFTLKIRSTKLEDSAMYFCASKGDSYEQYFGPGTRLTVT.

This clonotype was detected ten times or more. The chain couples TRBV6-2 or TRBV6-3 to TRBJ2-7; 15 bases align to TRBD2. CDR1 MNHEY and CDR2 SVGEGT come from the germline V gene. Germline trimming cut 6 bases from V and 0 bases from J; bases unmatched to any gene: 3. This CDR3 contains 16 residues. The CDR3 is CASRGTSGRSSYEQYF. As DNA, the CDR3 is TGTGCCAGCAGAGGGACTAGCGGGAGGAGCTCCTACGAGCAGTACTTC.